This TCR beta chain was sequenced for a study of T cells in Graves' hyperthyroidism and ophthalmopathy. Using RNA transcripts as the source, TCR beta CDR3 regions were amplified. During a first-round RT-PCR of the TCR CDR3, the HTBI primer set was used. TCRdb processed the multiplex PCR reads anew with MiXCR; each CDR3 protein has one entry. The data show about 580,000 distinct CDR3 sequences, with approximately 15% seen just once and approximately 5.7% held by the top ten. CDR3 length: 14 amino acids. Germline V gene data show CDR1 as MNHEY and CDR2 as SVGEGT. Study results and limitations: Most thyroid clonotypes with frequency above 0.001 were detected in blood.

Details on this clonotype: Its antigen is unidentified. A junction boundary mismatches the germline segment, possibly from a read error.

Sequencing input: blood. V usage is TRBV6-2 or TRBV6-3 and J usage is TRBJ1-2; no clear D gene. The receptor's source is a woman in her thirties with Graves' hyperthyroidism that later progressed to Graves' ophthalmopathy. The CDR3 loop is CASGYGSINYGYTF. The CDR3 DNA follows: TGTGCCAGCGGTTACGGGTCGATAAACTATGGCTACACCTTC.